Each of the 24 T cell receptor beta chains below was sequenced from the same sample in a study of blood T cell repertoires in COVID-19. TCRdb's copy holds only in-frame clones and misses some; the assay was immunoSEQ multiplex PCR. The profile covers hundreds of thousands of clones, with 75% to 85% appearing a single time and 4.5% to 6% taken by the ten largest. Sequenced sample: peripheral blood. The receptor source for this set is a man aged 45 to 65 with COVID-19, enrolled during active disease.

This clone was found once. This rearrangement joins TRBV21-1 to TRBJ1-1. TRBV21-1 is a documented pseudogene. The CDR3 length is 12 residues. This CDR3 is CASSKVSTRAFF. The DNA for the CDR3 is TGTGCCAGCAGCAAAGTAAGTACCCGGGCTTTCTTT.

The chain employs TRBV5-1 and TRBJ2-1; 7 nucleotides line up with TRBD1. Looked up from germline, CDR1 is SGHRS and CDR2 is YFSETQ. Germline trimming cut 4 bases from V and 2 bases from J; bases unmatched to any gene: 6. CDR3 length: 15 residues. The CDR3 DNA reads TGCGCCAGCAGCCCCGGACAGGCAGCCTACAATGAGCAGTTCTTC. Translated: CASSPGQAAYNEQFF.

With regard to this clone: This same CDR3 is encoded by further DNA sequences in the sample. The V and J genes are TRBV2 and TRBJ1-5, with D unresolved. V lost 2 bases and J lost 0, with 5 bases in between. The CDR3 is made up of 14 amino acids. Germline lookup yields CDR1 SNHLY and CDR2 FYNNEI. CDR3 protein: CASSETYSNQPQHF. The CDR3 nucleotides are TGTGCCAGCAGTGAAACCTATAGCAATCAGCCCCAGCATTTT.

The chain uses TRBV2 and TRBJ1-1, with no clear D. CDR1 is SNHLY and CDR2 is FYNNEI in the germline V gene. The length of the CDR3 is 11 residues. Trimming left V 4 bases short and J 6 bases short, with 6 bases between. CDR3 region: CASSVGSEAFF. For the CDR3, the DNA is TGTGCCAGCAGTGTTGGCTCTGAAGCTTTCTTT. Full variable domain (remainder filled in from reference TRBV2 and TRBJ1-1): EPEVTQTPSHQVTQMGQEVILRCVPISNHLYFYWYRQILGQKVEFLVSFYNNEISEKSEIFDDQFSVERPDGSNFTLKIRSTKLEDSAMYFCASSVGSEAFFGQGTRLTVV.

The CDR3 DNA sequence: TGTGCCAGCAGTTTAGGGACAGGATTTAGCAATCAGCCCCAGCATTTT. It codes for CASSLGTGFSNQPQHF. The chain employs TRBV27 and TRBJ1-5; 8 bases fit TRBD1. This CDR3 is built from 16 residues. Germline loops: CDR1 MNHEY, CDR2 SMNVEV (reference sequence). V was clipped by 2 bases and J by 0 bases; unmatched bases: 3.

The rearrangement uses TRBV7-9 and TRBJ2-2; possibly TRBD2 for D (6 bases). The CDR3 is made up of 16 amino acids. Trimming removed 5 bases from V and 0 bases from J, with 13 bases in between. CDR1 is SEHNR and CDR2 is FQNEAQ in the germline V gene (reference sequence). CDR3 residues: CASSRGSYANTGELFF. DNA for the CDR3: TGTGCCAGCAGCCGGGGGAGCTACGCGAACACCGGGGAGCTGTTTTTT.

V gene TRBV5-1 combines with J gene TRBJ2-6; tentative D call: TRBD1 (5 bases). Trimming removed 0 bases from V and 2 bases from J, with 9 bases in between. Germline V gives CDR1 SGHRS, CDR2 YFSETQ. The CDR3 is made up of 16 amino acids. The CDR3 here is CASSLAPGTGANVLTF. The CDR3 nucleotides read TGCGCCAGCAGCTTGGCCCCAGGGACTGGGGCCAACGTCCTGACTTTC.

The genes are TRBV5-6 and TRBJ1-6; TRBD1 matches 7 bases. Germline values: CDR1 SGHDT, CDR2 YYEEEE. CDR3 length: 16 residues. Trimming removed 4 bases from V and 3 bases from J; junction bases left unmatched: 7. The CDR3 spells CASSHTRQGYNSPLHF. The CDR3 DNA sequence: TGTGCCAGCAGCCACACCAGACAGGGCTATAATTCACCCCTCCACTTT. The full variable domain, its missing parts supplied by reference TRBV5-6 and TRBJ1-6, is DAGVTQSPTHLIKTRGQQVTLRCSPKSGHDTVSWYQQALGQGPQFIFQYYEEEERQRGNFPDRFSGHQFPNYSSELNVNALLLGDSALYLCASSHTRQGYNSPLHFGNGTRLTVT.

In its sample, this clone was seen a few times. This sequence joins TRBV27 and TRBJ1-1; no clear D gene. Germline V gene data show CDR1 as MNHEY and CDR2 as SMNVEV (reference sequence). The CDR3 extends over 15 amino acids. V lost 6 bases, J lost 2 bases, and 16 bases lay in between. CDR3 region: CASSRGRGFNTEAFF. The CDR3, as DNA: TGTGCCAGCAGCCGAGGACGGGGATTCAACACTGAAGCTTTCTTT.

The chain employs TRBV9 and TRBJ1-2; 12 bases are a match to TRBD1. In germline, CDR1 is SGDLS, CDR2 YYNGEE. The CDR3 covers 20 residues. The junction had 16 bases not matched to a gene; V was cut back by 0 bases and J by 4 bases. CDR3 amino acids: CASSVAYVPGQGALCYGYTF. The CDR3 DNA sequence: TGTGCCAGCAGCGTAGCTTACGTCCCGGGACAGGGGGCCCTCTGCTATGGCTACACCTTC.

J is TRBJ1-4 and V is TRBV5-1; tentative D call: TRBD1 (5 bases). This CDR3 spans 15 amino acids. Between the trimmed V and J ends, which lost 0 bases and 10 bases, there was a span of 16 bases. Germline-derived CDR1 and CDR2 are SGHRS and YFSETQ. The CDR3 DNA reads TGCGCCAGCAGCTTGGGCCGGGACTCCCTGGGAAAACTGTTTTTT. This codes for CASSLGRDSLGKLFF.

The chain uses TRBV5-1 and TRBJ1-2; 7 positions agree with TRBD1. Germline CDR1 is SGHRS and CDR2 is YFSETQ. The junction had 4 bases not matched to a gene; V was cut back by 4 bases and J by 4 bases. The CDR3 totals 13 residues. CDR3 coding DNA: TGCGCCAGCAGCGGGGACAGCTCCTATGGCTACACCTTC. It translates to CASSGDSSYGYTF. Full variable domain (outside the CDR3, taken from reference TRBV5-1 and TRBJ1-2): KAGVTQTPRYLIKTRGQQVTLSCSPISGHRSVSWYQQTPGQGLQFLFEYFSETQRNKGNFPGRFSGRQFSNSRSEMNVSTLELGDSALYLCASSGDSSYGYTFGSGTRLTVV.

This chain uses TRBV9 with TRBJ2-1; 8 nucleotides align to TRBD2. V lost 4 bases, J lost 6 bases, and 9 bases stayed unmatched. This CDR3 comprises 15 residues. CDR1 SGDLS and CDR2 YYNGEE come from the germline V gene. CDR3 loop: CASSSHGGDPNEQFF. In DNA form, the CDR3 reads TGTGCCAGCAGCTCCCACGGGGGGGACCCCAATGAGCAGTTCTTC. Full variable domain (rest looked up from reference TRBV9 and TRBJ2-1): DSGVTQTPKHLITATGQRVTLRCSPRSGDLSVYWYQQSLDQGLQFLIQYYNGEERAKGNILERFSAQQFPDLHSELNLSSLELGDSALYFCASSSHGGDPNEQFFGPGTRLTVL.

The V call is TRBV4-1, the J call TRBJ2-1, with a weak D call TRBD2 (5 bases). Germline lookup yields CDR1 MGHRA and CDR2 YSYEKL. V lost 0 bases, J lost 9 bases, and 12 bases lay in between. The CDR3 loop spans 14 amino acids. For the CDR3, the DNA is TGCGCCAGCAGCCAAGATTCCCCGGCGGGTGAGCAGTTCTTC. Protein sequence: CASSQDSPAGEQFF.

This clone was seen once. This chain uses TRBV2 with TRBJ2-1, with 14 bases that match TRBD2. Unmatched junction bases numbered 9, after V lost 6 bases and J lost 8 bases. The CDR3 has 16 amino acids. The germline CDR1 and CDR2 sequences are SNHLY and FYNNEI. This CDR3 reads CASSGLGLAGAYEQFF. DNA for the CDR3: TGTGCCAGCAGCGGCCTGGGACTAGCGGGGGCGTATGAGCAGTTCTTC.

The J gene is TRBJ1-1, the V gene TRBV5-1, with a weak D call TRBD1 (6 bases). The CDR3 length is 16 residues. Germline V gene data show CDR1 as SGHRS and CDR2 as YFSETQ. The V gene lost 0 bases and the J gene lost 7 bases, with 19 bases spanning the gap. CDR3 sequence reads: CASSLATRGSWGEAFF. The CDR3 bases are TGCGCCAGCAGCTTGGCCACCAGGGGATCATGGGGTGAAGCTTTCTTT.

The CDR3 loop is CASRGTVTSTDTQYF. CDR3 DNA: TGTGCCAGCAGGGGGACAGTAACTAGCACAGATACGCAGTATTTT. The gene calls are TRBV4-2 and TRBJ2-3; 7 nucleotides align to TRBD1. Germline trimming cut 6 bases from V and 0 bases from J; bases unmatched to any gene: 6. From germline, CDR1 is LGHNA and CDR2 YNFKEQ. The CDR3 is 15 residues long.

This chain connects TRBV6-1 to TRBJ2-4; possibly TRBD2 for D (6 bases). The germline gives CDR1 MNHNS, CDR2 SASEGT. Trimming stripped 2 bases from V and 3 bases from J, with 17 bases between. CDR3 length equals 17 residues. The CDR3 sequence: CASSEWRGGWIKNIQYF. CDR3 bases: TGTGCCAGCAGTGAATGGAGGGGCGGATGGATCAAAAACATTCAGTACTTC.

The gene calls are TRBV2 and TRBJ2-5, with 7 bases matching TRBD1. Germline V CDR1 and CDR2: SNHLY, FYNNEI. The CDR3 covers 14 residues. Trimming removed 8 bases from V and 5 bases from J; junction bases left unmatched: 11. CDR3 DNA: TGTGCCAGCGGACGAACAGGGGTTTCGGAGACCCAGTACTTC. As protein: CASGRTGVSETQYF.

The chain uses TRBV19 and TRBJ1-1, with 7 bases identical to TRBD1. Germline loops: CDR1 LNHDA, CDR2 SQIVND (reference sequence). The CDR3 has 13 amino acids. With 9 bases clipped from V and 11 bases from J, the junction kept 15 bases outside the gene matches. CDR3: CASFDRVSSWAFF. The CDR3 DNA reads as TGTGCCAGCTTTGACAGGGTCAGTTCTTGGGCTTTCTTT.

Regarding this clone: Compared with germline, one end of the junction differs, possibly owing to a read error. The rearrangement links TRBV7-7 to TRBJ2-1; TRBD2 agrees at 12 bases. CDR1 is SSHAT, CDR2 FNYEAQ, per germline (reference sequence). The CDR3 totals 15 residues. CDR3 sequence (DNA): TGTGCTAGCAGCTCCGGACTAGCGGGACTCAATGAGCAGTTCTTC. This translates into CASSSGLAGLNEQFF.

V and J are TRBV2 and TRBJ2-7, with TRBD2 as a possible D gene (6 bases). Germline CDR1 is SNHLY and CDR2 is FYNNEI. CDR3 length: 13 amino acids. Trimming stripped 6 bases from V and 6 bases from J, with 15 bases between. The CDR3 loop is CASRPKVGGEQYF. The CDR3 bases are TGTGCCAGCAGACCCAAAGTGGGGGGCGAGCAGTACTTC.

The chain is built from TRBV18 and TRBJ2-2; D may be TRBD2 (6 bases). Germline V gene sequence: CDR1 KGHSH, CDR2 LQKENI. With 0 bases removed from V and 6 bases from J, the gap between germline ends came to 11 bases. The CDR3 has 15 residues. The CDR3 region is CASSPPRGGPGELFF. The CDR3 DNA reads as TGTGCCAGCTCACCACCCAGAGGAGGGCCCGGGGAGCTGTTTTTT. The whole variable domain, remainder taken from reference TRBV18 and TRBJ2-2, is NAGVMQNPRHLVRRRGQEARLRCSPMKGHSHVYWYRQLPEEGLKFMVYLQKENIIDESGMPKERFSAEFPKEGPSILRIQQVVRGDSAAYFCASSPPRGGPGELFFGEGSRLTVL.

The CDR3 is CATSDPNQSYEQYF. In nucleotides, the CDR3 is TGTGCCACCAGTGACCCCAACCAGTCCTACGAGCAGTACTTC. The V call is TRBV24-1, the J call TRBJ2-7; D gene unclear. The CDR3 has 14 amino acids. The V gene's germline CDR1 is KGHDR and CDR2 SFDVKD. Trimming stripped 4 bases from V and 1 base from J, with 10 bases between.